The sequence of this T cell receptor beta chain was determined in a study of CXCR3-negative and CXCR3-positive naive CD8 T cells. Study summary: The total count of TRB reads reached 120 million to 150 million, and each library contributed about 1.5 +/- 0.3 million.

Whole-study findings and limits: The study found that naive CXCR3-negative and CXCR3-positive cells shared TRBV-TRBJ usage, while memory cells differed. Naive cells that were CXCR3-positive had more hydrophobic TRB CDR3s (compared with CXCR3-negative naive cells). Most assays used freshly isolated PBMCs, as cryopreservation partially reduced CXCR3.

From germline, CDR1 is SEHNR and CDR2 FQNEAQ (reference sequence). The CDR3 has 15 amino acids. cDNA libraries for TRB were generated by 5' RACE incorporating UMI labels. After re-calling the 5' RACE reads, TCRdb lists one entry per CDR3 protein, DNA absent. The sample holds 130,000 to 150,000 distinct CDR3 sequences. Identification of naive CD8+ T cells rested on CD45RO-CCR7+CD27+CD95- status. On this clonotype: Its specificity is unknown.

The source material was naive CXCR3+ CD8+ T cells from blood. The subset: CD45RO-CCR7+CD27+CD95- naive CD8+ T cells expressing CXCR3 (TNR3+). The chain employs TRBV7-9 and TRBJ2-3; TCRdb calls TRBD2, which cannot be checked without DNA. The origin of this receptor is a human donor in good health. Some clones in this sample may be carry-over from other donors' samples. The CDR3 region is CASKTSGGAVDTQYF.